The 14 T cell receptor beta chains in this list originate from one sample, sequenced in a study of long-term antiretroviral therapy in people with HIV. Survey level was the resolution at which the v3.0 immunoSEQ assay ran. Repertoires were generated with immunoSEQ multiplex PCR, while TCRdb's copy carries only in-frame clones and drops some. The sample lists about 40,000 clones; approximately 85% were seen once. The sample consisted of unsorted PBMCs, taken 3.1 years after starting antiretroviral therapy. Receptors were obtained from a woman in her forties or fifties with HIV.

The genes are TRBV5-4 and TRBJ2-1; D gene uncertain. This CDR3 spans 13 amino acids. The V and J ends lost 0 bases and 5 bases respectively, with 6 bases between them. Germline-derived CDR1 and CDR2 are SGHNT and YYREEE (reference sequence). The CDR3 DNA reads TGTGCCAGCAGCTTGGCCAGGAACAATGAGCAGTTCTTC. Encoded protein: CASSLARNNEQFF.

V is TRBV4-1 and J is TRBJ1-1, with D hard to call. The CDR3 is 13 residues long. CDR1 and CDR2 (germline): MGHRA, YSYEKL. The V and J ends lost 3 bases and 5 bases respectively, with 10 bases between them. The CDR3 nucleotides read TGCGCCAGCAGCCAGGATGAGGGAACTGAAGCTTTCTTT. Its protein product is CASSQDEGTEAFF.

The chain has TRBV9 and TRBJ2-7; D may be TRBD1 (6 bases). Trimming left V 4 bases short and J 5 bases short, with 13 bases between. The germline V gene encodes CDR1 SGDLS and CDR2 YYNGEE. The length of the CDR3 is 13 residues. For the CDR3, the DNA is TGTGCCAGCAGCCCGACAGGTAACCACGAGCAGTACTTC. Residues: CASSPTGNHEQYF.

The chain has TRBV19 and TRBJ1-6; D unclear. The germline CDR1 and CDR2 sequences are LNHDA and SQIVND (reference sequence). The CDR3 consists of 15 residues. V lost 3 bases, J lost 11 bases, and 17 bases lay in between. The CDR3 DNA reads as TGTGCCAGTAGTATGCCAATGACGGGTCTGGCACCCCTCCACTTT. Its protein is CASSMPMTGLAPLHF. The full variable domain, its missing parts supplied by reference TRBV19 and TRBJ1-6, is DGGITQSPKYLFRKEGQNVTLSCEQNLNHDAMYWYRQDPGQGLRLIYYSQIVNDFQKGDIAEGYSVSREKKESFPLTVTSAQKNPTAFYLCASSMPMTGLAPLHFGNGTRLTVT.

The CDR3 region is CASSLPTGLKYEQYF. The CDR3 DNA sequence: TGTGCCAGCAGCCTCCCGACAGGGTTAAAGTACGAGCAGTACTTC. The genes are TRBV5-6 and TRBJ2-7, with 7 positions matching TRBD1. The CDR3 sequence is 15 residues long. Per the germline V gene, CDR1 is SGHDT and CDR2 is YYEEEE. V was pared by 4 bases and J by 4 bases, with 11 bases of the junction left unmatched.

The chain combines TRBV7-2 with TRBJ2-1; D gene ambiguous. The V and J ends lost 8 bases and 4 bases respectively, with 9 bases between them. The CDR3 has 12 amino acids. Germline loops: CDR1 SGHTA, CDR2 FQGNSA. The CDR3 sequence: CASRLGYNEQFF. The CDR3 nucleotides are TGTGCCAGCCGCCTGGGATACAATGAGCAGTTCTTC.

This clone has a single count. V and J are TRBV30 and TRBJ2-1; TRBD1 matches at 10 bases. Germline CDR1 reads GTSNPN; CDR2 reads SVGIG (reference sequence). Trimming at V came to 5 bases and at J to 6 bases, leaving 7 bases not matched to a gene. The CDR3 spans 14 residues. Here the CDR3 reads CAWGEDRGSNEQFF. The CDR3 DNA follows: TGTGCCTGGGGCGAGGACAGGGGGTCCAATGAGCAGTTCTTC.

This chain links TRBV27 with TRBJ2-5, with 7 bases fitting TRBD1. The CDR3 spans 14 residues. V shed 4 bases and J 3 bases; nucleotides not matched to a gene: 5. Germline V gene data show CDR1 as MNHEY and CDR2 as SMNVEV (reference sequence). The DNA for the CDR3 is TGTGCCAGCAGTTCCTACAGGGGCGAAGAGACCCAGTACTTC. As protein: CASSSYRGEETQYF.

The chain links TRBV30 to TRBJ2-5, with TRBD2 matching 11 bases. V trimming: 3 bases; J trimming: 7 bases; junction bases outside the gene matches: 13. CDR1 GTSNPN and CDR2 SVGIG come from the germline V gene (reference sequence). The CDR3 runs to 16 residues. The CDR3 loop is CAWRLAGGTLRWTQYF. The CDR3 DNA sequence: TGTGCCTGGAGATTAGCGGGGGGGACCCTTCGGTGGACCCAGTACTTC. Together with reference TRBV30 and TRBJ2-5, the CDR3 gives the full variable domain: SQTIHQWPATLVQPVGSPLSLECTVEGTSNPNLYWYRQAAGRGLQLLFYSVGIGQISSEVPQNLSASRPQDRQFILSSKKLLLSDSGFYLCAWRLAGGTLRWTQYFGPGTRLLVL.

This chain links TRBV6-5 with TRBJ1-1, with a tentative D call TRBD1 (6 bases). V was shortened by 2 bases and J by 1 base, with 8 bases between the two germline ends. This CDR3 region has 14 residues. Germline lookup yields CDR1 MNHEY and CDR2 SVGAGI. The CDR3: CASSYETGNTEAFF. The CDR3 coding sequence is TGTGCCAGCAGTTACGAGACAGGGAACACTGAAGCTTTCTTT.

In this sample, this clone turned up a few times. The chain uses TRBV10-2 and TRBJ1-1, with unresolved D. This CDR3 is 12 amino acids long. The germline V gene encodes CDR1 WSHSY and CDR2 SAAADI. The germline V and J ends were trimmed by 3 bases and 5 bases, with 7 bases remaining between them. The chain's CDR3 is CASSEEVTEAFF. CDR3 coding DNA: TGCGCCAGCAGTGAAGAGGTTACTGAAGCTTTCTTT.

The V gene is TRBV12-5, the J gene TRBJ1-4, with D possibly TRBD1 on 6 matching bases. Germline CDR1 LGHNT, CDR2 FRNRAP. V was trimmed by 6 bases and J by 7 bases, leaving 12 bases between them. The CDR3 has 13 amino acids. This CDR3 is CASGGGRGEKLFF. The CDR3 nucleotides are TGTGCTAGTGGAGGGGGAAGAGGTGAAAAACTGTTTTTT.

J is TRBJ2-7 and V is TRBV13; D gene ambiguous. This CDR3 region has 13 residues. The germline gives CDR1 PRHDT, CDR2 FYEKMQ (reference sequence). Trimming took 2 bases from V and 2 from J, leaving 7 bases between them. CDR3 residues: CASSLFPAYEQYF. In nucleotides, the CDR3 is TGTGCCAGCAGCTTATTCCCCGCCTACGAGCAGTACTTC. Based on the CDR3 plus reference TRBV13 and TRBJ2-7, the full variable domain is AAGVIQSPRHLIKEKRETATLKCYPIPRHDTVYWYQQGPGQDPQFLISFYEKMQSDKGSIPDRFSAQQFSDYHSELNMSSLELGDSALYFCASSLFPAYEQYFGPGTRLTVT.

This chain uses TRBV2 with TRBJ1-6; the D is unclear. Trimming stripped 1 base from V and 9 bases from J, with 1 base between. This CDR3 comprises 11 residues. CDR1 is SNHLY and CDR2 is FYNNEI in the germline V gene. In DNA, the CDR3 is TGTGCCAGCAGTGAAGGTTCACCCCTCCACTTT. Translating gives CASSEGSPLHF.